This T cell receptor beta chain was recorded in a study of shared clonotypes between healthy human individuals. Study results and limitations: Shared clonotypes: roughly 4.5% naive CD4, around 4% naive CD8, 2.3% memory CD4, about 0.4% memory CD8. The diversity represented, both genetic and in exposure history, was limited by few donors.

This CDR3 is built from 17 residues. Trimming at V came to 0 bases and at J to 4 bases, leaving 12 bases not matched to a gene. Germline V gene sequence: CDR1 SGHTA, CDR2 FQGNSA. The study separated CD4+ cells into CD45RA+ naive and CD45RA-negative memory subsets. This clone was found once. Its antigen remains unidentified. Replicate PCRs run on sorted subsets employed approximately 0.2 ug DNA, about 27,000 T cell genomes. Assay used: immunoSEQ multiplex PCR; TCRdb lists only in-frame clones, some missing. This table has about 1.5 million clones, around 97% appearing once. Sequenced input: naive CD4+ T cells sorted from blood. Subset defined: CD45RA+ positively selected. The receptor's source is a man aged 25 to 40 in good health. The V call is TRBV7-2, the J call TRBJ2-7; 7 nucleotides match TRBD2. The CDR3 is CASSLALSGEGIYEQYF. In DNA, the CDR3 is TGTGCCAGCAGCTTAGCGCTTTCGGGGGAGGGTATATACGAGCAGTACTTC.